Below are 22 T cell receptor beta chains sequenced from a single sample in a study of T cells in localized non-small cell lung cancer. Produced via immunoSEQ multiplex PCR; TCRdb's table is partial and in-frame only. The sample contains about 53,000 clones, 75% to 90% of which appear only once. The source material was peripheral blood mononuclear cells, sampled before any cancer treatment. The receptors shown here come from a man aged 40 to 70 with stage III lung adenocarcinoma.

This CDR3 reads CASSIPRQGATTEAFF. The CDR3 region has the DNA TGTGCCAGTAGTATCCCCCGACAGGGGGCGACCACTGAAGCTTTCTTT. The chain joins TRBV19 to TRBJ1-1; 10 bases match TRBD1. Germline V gene data show CDR1 as LNHDA and CDR2 as SQIVND (reference sequence). This CDR3 region has 16 residues. After removal of 3 bases from V and 4 bases from J, the junction contained 8 bases not matched to a gene. Drawing the rest from reference TRBV19 and TRBJ1-1, the complete variable domain is DGGITQSPKYLFRKEGQNVTLSCEQNLNHDAMYWYRQDPGQGLRLIYYSQIVNDFQKGDIAEGYSVSREKKESFPLTVTSAQKNPTAFYLCASSIPRQGATTEAFFGQGTRLTVV.

Only a few counts were recorded for this clone. V is TRBV6-1 and J is TRBJ2-7; 7 nucleotides line up with TRBD1. From germline, CDR1 is MNHNS and CDR2 SASEGT. The CDR3 length is 15 residues. With V trimmed by 2 bases and J by 3 bases, 7 bases remained unmatched. The CDR3 DNA reads as TGTGCCAGCAGTGAACGACAGGGTATAAGCTACGAGCAGTACTTC. This gives the protein CASSERQGISYEQYF.

V and J are TRBV27 and TRBJ2-7; 8 bases are shared with TRBD1. Germline lookup yields CDR1 MNHEY and CDR2 SMNVEV (reference sequence). The CDR3 length is 14 residues. Unmatched junction bases numbered 9, after V lost 5 bases and J lost 6 bases. The CDR3 protein is CASSPPGQGREQYF. CDR3 nucleotides: TGTGCCAGCAGTCCCCCAGGACAGGGTCGCGAGCAGTACTTC.

The CDR3 loop reads CASSFGAGGWYNEQFF. DNA for the CDR3: TGCGCCAGCAGCTTTGGCGCGGGAGGCTGGTACAATGAGCAGTTCTTC. The J gene is TRBJ2-1, the V gene TRBV5-1, with 8 nucleotides matching TRBD2. With V trimmed by 2 bases and J by 4 bases, 8 bases remained unmatched. The CDR3 totals 16 residues. Germline V lookup: CDR1 SGHRS, CDR2 YFSETQ.

The CDR3 loop is CASSPRGGRDNEQFF. In DNA, the CDR3 is TGTGCCAGCAGCCCCCGAGGGGGGCGGGACAATGAGCAGTTCTTC. This chain joins TRBV28 and TRBJ2-1; tentatively, D is TRBD1 or TRBD2 (6 bases each). Germline CDR1 and CDR2: MDHEN and SYDVKM. The CDR3 has 15 amino acids. Trimming cost V 6 bases and J 5 bases, with 17 bases left between them.

This clone appeared a single time. V and J are TRBV9 and TRBJ2-2; D gene ambiguous. This CDR3 is built from 15 residues. The V end was cut by 4 bases, the J end by 1 base, with 11 bases between. CDR1 is SGDLS and CDR2 is YYNGEE in the germline V gene. In nucleotides, the CDR3 is TGTGCCAGCAGCCCCCGGACGGGGAACACCGGGGAGCTGTTTTTT. Its protein product is CASSPRTGNTGELFF.

The chain has TRBV18 and TRBJ2-1, with D tentatively TRBD2 (5 bases). V lost 5 bases and J lost 6, with 14 bases in between. The CDR3 covers 14 residues. CDR1 is KGHSH, CDR2 LQKENI, per germline. CDR3 sequence (DNA): TGTGCCAGCTCATCTCAGCGGAGTAGCAATGAGCAGTTCTTC. Its translation is CASSSQRSSNEQFF.

The rearrangement joins TRBV5-6 to TRBJ2-5; D not resolved. The CDR3 covers 11 residues. V was trimmed by 0 bases and J by 7 bases, leaving 4 bases between them. From germline, CDR1 is SGHDT and CDR2 YYEEEE. CDR3 sequence (DNA): TGTGCCAGCAGCTTGGAGGGGACCCAGTACTTC. Residues: CASSLEGTQYF.

The V and J genes are TRBV7-7 and TRBJ2-2; D is undetermined. The ends were cut back, 5 bases at V and 8 bases at J, with 18 bases in the middle. Germline loops: CDR1 SSHAT, CDR2 FNYEAQ (reference sequence). The CDR3 is 15 amino acids. The CDR3 here is CASSPEVARTGELFF. CDR3 nucleotide sequence: TGTGCCAGCAGCCCCGAGGTGGCTAGGACGGGGGAGCTGTTTTTT.

V and J are TRBV10-3 and TRBJ2-1, with D maybe TRBD2 (6 bases). Deletions cut 9 bases from V and 5 bases from J, with 14 bases between. This CDR3 has 13 residues. Germline CDR1 and CDR2: ENHRY and SYGVKD. The CDR3 sequence is CAISAGMDNEQFF. The CDR3 bases are TGTGCCATTTCCGCGGGAATGGACAATGAGCAGTTCTTC.

This chain uses TRBV5-6 with TRBJ2-2, with 7 nucleotides matching TRBD1. The CDR3 spans 14 residues. Trimming removed 2 bases from V and 7 bases from J; junction bases left unmatched: 5. CDR1 is SGHDT and CDR2 is YYEEEE in the germline V gene. The CDR3 is CASSFDRAVGELFF. The CDR3 bases are TGTGCCAGCAGCTTCGACAGGGCGGTCGGGGAGCTGTTTTTT. The whole variable domain, filled in from reference TRBV5-6 and TRBJ2-2, reads DAGVTQSPTHLIKTRGQQVTLRCSPKSGHDTVSWYQQALGQGPQFIFQYYEEEERQRGNFPDRFSGHQFPNYSSELNVNALLLGDSALYLCASSFDRAVGELFFGEGSRLTVL.

The V call is TRBV10-3, the J call TRBJ2-3; 9 positions agree with TRBD2. The CDR3 runs to 14 residues. CDR1 ENHRY and CDR2 SYGVKD come from the germline V gene. The trim removed 6 bases at V and 5 bases at J, leaving 6 bases unmatched. The CDR3 sequence is CAIRASGDGDTQYF. The CDR3, as DNA: TGTGCCATCAGGGCTAGCGGGGATGGAGATACGCAGTATTTT.

The chain combines TRBV7-2 with TRBJ2-7; D gene uncertain. Deletions cut 1 base from V and 0 bases from J, with 10 bases between. This CDR3 contains 15 residues. Germline V gives CDR1 SGHTA, CDR2 FQGNSA. CDR3 nucleotides: TGTGCCAGCAGCTTAGACTTCTCGAGCTCCTACGAGCAGTACTTC. The encoded protein is CASSLDFSSSYEQYF. The full variable domain, completed using reference TRBV7-2 and TRBJ2-7, is GAGVSQSPSNKVTEKGKDVELRCDPISGHTALYWYRQSLGQGLEFLIYFQGNSAPDKSGLPSDRFSAERTGGSVSTLTIQRTQQEDSAVYLCASSLDFSSSYEQYFGPGTRLTVT.

This clone has just one count. The DNA of the CDR3 is TGTGCCAGCAGTGAGGGGACTCAAAACACCATATATTTT. Its translation: CASSEGTQNTIYF. This sequence joins TRBV2 and TRBJ1-3; TRBD1 might be the D (5 bases). The germline gives CDR1 SNHLY, CDR2 FYNNEI. The V end was cut by 3 bases, the J end by 6 bases, with 9 bases between. CDR3 length: 13 residues.

This clone has a single count. V and J are TRBV4-3 and TRBJ2-7; possible D gene TRBD1, 6 bases. The germline V gene encodes CDR1 LGHNA and CDR2 YSLEER. V was cut by 4 bases and J by 2 bases, with 12 bases left in between. The CDR3 contains 14 residues. The CDR3 DNA reads TGCGCCAGCAGCCTTTGGACAGAAGCCTACGAGCAGTACTTC. Translated, it gives CASSLWTEAYEQYF.

This chain connects TRBV4-1 to TRBJ1-1; D remains ambiguous. The CDR3 extends over 16 amino acids. Trimming left V 0 bases short and J 3 bases short, with 14 bases between. From germline, CDR1 is MGHRA and CDR2 YSYEKL. The CDR3 region has the DNA TGCGCCAGCAGCCAAGAAGGTGGGCGGGTGGACACTGAAGCTTTCTTT. It specifies CASSQEGGRVDTEAFF.

This chain links TRBV7-9 with TRBJ2-2; 7 bases agree with TRBD1. This CDR3 comprises 15 residues. The junction had 5 bases not matched to a gene; V was cut back by 4 bases and J by 3 bases. The germline gives CDR1 SEHNR, CDR2 FQNEAQ (reference sequence). The CDR3 DNA follows: TGTGCCAGCAGCTCTGGCCAGGGGGACACCGGGGAGCTGTTTTTT. The encoded protein is CASSSGQGDTGELFF.

V gene TRBV11-3 combines with J gene TRBJ1-5; possibly TRBD1 for D (5 bases). Germline assignment: CDR1 SGHNT and CDR2 YENEEA. The CDR3 contains 13 residues. Trimming pared 3 bases from V and 4 bases from J, leaving 7 bases between. CDR3 sequence (DNA): TGTGCCAGCAGCTTGACAGCGAATCAGCCCCAGCATTTT. Its protein is CASSLTANQPQHF. Complete variable domain (other parts from reference TRBV11-3 and TRBJ1-5): EAGVVQSPRYKIIEKKQPVAFWCNPISGHNTLYWYLQNLGQGPELLIRYENEEAVDDSQLPKDRFSAERLKGVDSTLKIQPAELGDSAVYLCASSLTANQPQHFGDGTRLSIL.

V usage is TRBV15 and J usage is TRBJ2-3, with a tentative D call TRBD1 (5 bases). Germline V gene data show CDR1 as LNHNV and CDR2 as YYDKDF (reference sequence). V was shortened by 5 bases and J by 1 base, with 16 bases between the two germline ends. The CDR3 runs 16 residues. CDR3 protein: CATSPTRLGGTDTQYF. The CDR3 DNA is TGTGCCACCAGCCCTACCCGGCTAGGGGGCACAGATACGCAGTATTTT.

V and J are TRBV27 and TRBJ1-4; 9 bases match TRBD1. CDR3 length: 14 residues. The junction had 4 bases not matched to a gene; V was cut back by 6 bases and J by 5 bases. The germline V gene encodes CDR1 MNHEY and CDR2 SMNVEV (reference sequence). CDR3 in amino acids: CASRRTGENEKLFF. The DNA of the CDR3 is TGTGCCAGCAGGCGGACAGGGGAAAATGAAAAACTGTTTTTT. The full variable domain, completed using reference TRBV27 and TRBJ1-4, is EAQVTQNPRYLITVTGKKLTVTCSQNMNHEYMSWYRQDPGLGLRQIYYSMNVEVTDKGDVPEGYKVSRKEKRNFPLILESPSPNQTSLYFCASRRTGENEKLFFGSGTQLSVL.

This rearrangement joins TRBV6-1 to TRBJ1-1, with D possibly matching TRBD1 (6 bases). CDR1 is MNHNS, CDR2 SASEGT, per germline. The CDR3 sequence is 14 residues long. V lost 4 bases and J lost 4, with 13 bases in between. CDR3 nucleotides: TGTGCCAGCAGTGGTACAGGGTCGATCACTGAAGCTTTCTTT. Amino acids: CASSGTGSITEAFF.

This clone was seen only once. The V call is TRBV6-6, the J call TRBJ1-3, with a tentative D call TRBD1 (5 bases). The V gene lost 5 bases and the J gene lost 4 bases, with 18 bases spanning the gap. Germline V lookup: CDR1 MNHNY, CDR2 SVGAGI (reference sequence). The CDR3 contains 16 residues. The CDR3 loop reads CASSPSRQGPGNTIYF. DNA for the CDR3: TGTGCCAGCAGTCCTTCAAGGCAGGGCCCCGGAAACACCATATATTTT.